What follows are 20 T cell receptor beta chains derived from one specimen sequenced in a study of CD8+ T cells in alopecia areata. Indicated treatment: oral pan-JAK inhibitor, 5-10 mg twice daily. Isolated RNA was reverse transcribed into cDNA used as the sequencing template. Data came from immunoSEQ multiplex PCR; TCRdb stores just in-frame clones and leaves some out. The sample carries about 92,000 clones, roughly two fifths recorded once. The sequencing here drew on CD8+ T cells sorted from blood, taken at week 24, from a patient treated with tofacitinib. The source is a human donor with alopecia areata.

The chain uses TRBV30 and TRBJ1-2; no firm D call. The ends were cut back, 4 bases at V and 0 bases at J, with 12 bases in the middle. CDR1 and CDR2 (germline): GTSNPN, SVGIG (reference sequence). The CDR3 is 14 amino acids. The CDR3 loop is CAWNSPLSNYGYTF. Written as DNA, the CDR3 is TGTGCCTGGAACTCGCCACTTTCTAACTATGGCTACACCTTC.

The chain joins TRBV5-1 to TRBJ2-3, with TRBD2 identical over 7 bases. The germline CDR1 and CDR2 sequences are SGHRS and YFSETQ. The CDR3 is 17 residues long. Trimming cost V 4 bases and J 2 bases; bases outside gene matches: 13. CDR3 bases: TGCGCCAGCAGCCCCTGGGGAGCTGGGGGGGACACAGATACGCAGTATTTT. Residues: CASSPWGAGGDTDTQYF.

This clone has a handful of counts. The chain joins TRBV6-6 to TRBJ2-1; a possible D gene is TRBD1 (5 bases). The CDR3 is made up of 16 amino acids. Germline CDR1 and CDR2: MNHNY and SVGAGI (reference sequence). The germline V and J ends were trimmed by 3 bases and 0 bases, with 12 bases remaining between them. The CDR3 region is CASSYSDTISYNEQFF. In DNA, the CDR3 is TGTGCCAGCAGTTATTCGGACACGATCTCCTACAATGAGCAGTTCTTC.

This clone was found a few times. The rearrangement uses TRBV15 and TRBJ2-4, with TRBD2 identical over 7 bases. The CDR3 length is 14 residues. Germline trimming cut 1 base from V and 5 bases from J; bases unmatched to any gene: 2. The germline V gene has CDR1 LNHNV and CDR2 YYDKDF (reference sequence). CDR3 sequence: CATSRALAENIQYF. In DNA, the CDR3 is TGTGCCACCAGCAGAGCTCTAGCGGAAAACATTCAGTACTTC.

The gene calls are TRBV18 and TRBJ2-1; D is possibly TRBD2 (6 bases). This CDR3 is built from 15 residues. Looked up from germline, CDR1 is KGHSH and CDR2 is LQKENI. Trimming left V 3 bases short and J 6 bases short, with 15 bases between. The CDR3 protein is CASSPGLARSNEQFF. The DNA of the CDR3 is TGTGCCAGCTCACCGGGGCTAGCGAGATCCAATGAGCAGTTCTTC.

The chain uses TRBV29-1 and TRBJ2-5, with D possibly being TRBD1 or TRBD2 (5 bases each). The CDR3 is 12 residues long. CDR1 is SQVTM and CDR2 is ANQGSEA in the germline V gene. V was clipped by 3 bases and J by 5 bases, with 10 bases between them. CDR3 sequence (DNA): TGCAGCGTTGAGGGGGTTAAGGAGACCCAGTACTTC. Its protein is CSVEGVKETQYF.

The gene calls are TRBV5-1 and TRBJ2-1; D remains ambiguous. The germline CDR1 and CDR2 sequences are SGHRS and YFSETQ. There are 14 residues in the CDR3. Trimming cost V 5 bases and J 2 bases, with 11 bases left between them. CDR3 DNA: TGCGCCAGCAGACAAGTGAACCCCTACAATGAGCAGTTCTTC. Translation: CASRQVNPYNEQFF.

The DNA for the CDR3 is TGTGCCAGCAGCGCAGGAAACAGCAATCAGCCCCAGCATTTT. Its translation is CASSAGNSNQPQHF. The V and J genes are TRBV9 and TRBJ1-5, with unresolved D. Trimming removed 3 bases at V and 1 base at J, with 8 bases between. Germline CDR1 reads SGDLS; CDR2 reads YYNGEE. The CDR3 totals 14 residues.

J is TRBJ1-2 and V is TRBV29-1; possibly TRBD1 for D (6 bases). The CDR3 length is 17 residues. V gave up 3 bases and J gave up 0 bases, with 20 bases separating them. Germline CDR1 is SQVTM and CDR2 is ANQGSEA. CDR3 in amino acids: CSVEGGDTWGTNYGYTF. CDR3 bases: TGCAGCGTTGAGGGGGGCGACACTTGGGGTACTAACTATGGCTACACCTTC.

The gene calls are TRBV30 and TRBJ1-1, with D maybe TRBD1 (5 bases). Per the germline V gene, CDR1 is GTSNPN and CDR2 is SVGIG (reference sequence). The length of the CDR3 is 14 residues. Trimming took 0 bases from V and 4 from J, leaving 12 bases between them. The CDR3, as DNA: TGTGCCTGGAGTGTAGGTCAGGGCTCCACTGAAGCTTTCTTT. This codes for CAWSVGQGSTEAFF.

The chain joins TRBV15 to TRBJ1-1, with D possibly TRBD1 on 5 matching bases. V gave up 0 bases and J gave up 0 bases, with 8 bases separating them. The CDR3 sequence is 15 residues long. CDR1 LNHNV and CDR2 YYDKDF come from the germline V gene (reference sequence). CDR3 nucleotide sequence: TGTGCCACCAGCAGAGATCAGGGAATGAACACTGAAGCTTTCTTT. Translating gives CATSRDQGMNTEAFF.

This chain links TRBV30 with TRBJ2-7; 8 bases match TRBD2. The CDR3 runs 15 residues. Germline V CDR1 and CDR2: GTSNPN, SVGIG (reference sequence). The V gene end was trimmed by 2 bases and the J gene end by 2 bases; junction bases not matched to a gene: 8. In DNA form, the CDR3 reads TGTGCCTGGAGTCCCATAGCGGGACCCACCTACGAGCAGTACTTC. This translates into CAWSPIAGPTYEQYF.

This clone was seen more than once but under ten times. The genes are TRBV18 and TRBJ2-5, with TRBD2 identical over 12 bases. The germline V gene encodes CDR1 KGHSH and CDR2 LQKENI. The V and J ends lost 5 bases and 5 bases, in that order; junction bases with no gene match: 12. This CDR3 contains 17 residues. The CDR3 DNA reads as TGTGCCAGCTCAAGGACCCGACTAGCGGGAGTGGATGAGACCCAGTACTTC. This encodes CASSRTRLAGVDETQYF.

The table lists this clone with a few counts. This chain joins TRBV6-6 and TRBJ2-1, with 11 nucleotides matching TRBD2. Losses at the gene ends were 5 bases for V and 6 bases for J; bases not matched to a gene: 3. CDR3 length equals 14 residues. Germline-derived CDR1 and CDR2 are MNHNY and SVGAGI (reference sequence). This CDR3 reads CASSLGTSGNEQFF. The CDR3 nucleotides read TGTGCCAGCAGTCTCGGGACTAGCGGCAATGAGCAGTTCTTC.

The V gene is TRBV4-2, the J gene TRBJ2-1; D unresolved. This CDR3 spans 15 amino acids. Germline values: CDR1 LGHNA, CDR2 YNFKEQ. V was pared by 1 base and J by 2 bases, with 9 bases between. CDR3 nucleotides: TGTGCCAGCAGCCAAGGTCGAGATGCCTACAATGAGCAGTTCTTC. Protein sequence: CASSQGRDAYNEQFF.

This clone has more than one count but fewer than ten. The chain uses TRBV7-2 and TRBJ2-7; D is unresolved. The CDR3 has 14 residues. Germline V gives CDR1 SGHTA, CDR2 FQGNSA. V was trimmed by 5 bases and J by 1 base, leaving 12 bases between them. The DNA of the CDR3 is TGTGCCAGCAGCCCCACTCCCCATTCCTACGAGCAGTACTTC. Translation gives CASSPTPHSYEQYF.

The chain employs TRBV15 and TRBJ2-1; possibly TRBD2 for D (7 bases). Trimming took 1 base from V and 7 from J, leaving 17 bases between them. Germline assignment: CDR1 LNHNV and CDR2 YYDKDF (reference sequence). The CDR3 is 16 residues long. DNA for the CDR3: TGTGCCACCAGCAGAGCCCCTAGCGGAGGGGGGAATGAGCAGTTCTTC. It specifies CATSRAPSGGGNEQFF.

In this sample, this clone turned up once. The V call is TRBV5-4, the J call TRBJ1-1; D is perhaps TRBD1 (5 bases). CDR3 length: 12 residues. Germline values: CDR1 SGHNT, CDR2 YYREEE (reference sequence). V lost 4 bases to trimming and J lost 6 bases, with 10 bases between them. The CDR3 loop is CASSAGTAEAFF. The CDR3 DNA reads as TGTGCCAGCAGCGCGGGGACGGCTGAAGCTTTCTTT.

This clone was found a few times. The V call is TRBV5-1, the J call TRBJ2-1, with 9 positions matching TRBD2. In germline, CDR1 is SGHRS, CDR2 YFSETQ. V trimming: 4 bases; J trimming: 8 bases; junction bases outside the gene matches: 10. The CDR3 is 15 amino acids. DNA for the CDR3: TGCGCCAGCAGCGGTAGCGGGAGCCGTTCCGATGAGCAGTTCTTC. This sequence encodes CASSGSGSRSDEQFF.

The rearrangement joins TRBV9 to TRBJ2-2, with D perhaps matching TRBD1 or TRBD2 (5 bases each). CDR3 length equals 12 residues. The V and J ends lost 2 bases and 9 bases respectively, with 8 bases between them. Germline CDR1 is SGDLS and CDR2 is YYNGEE. In DNA, the CDR3 is TGTGCCAGCAGCGTTGGGGGTAGGGAGCTGTTTTTT. This gives the protein CASSVGGRELFF. Full variable domain (rest looked up from reference TRBV9 and TRBJ2-2): DSGVTQTPKHLITATGQRVTLRCSPRSGDLSVYWYQQSLDQGLQFLIQYYNGEERAKGNILERFSAQQFPDLHSELNLSSLELGDSALYFCASSVGGRELFFGEGSRLTVL.